This T cell receptor (beta chain) was identified during a study of T cell responses to AZD1222 COVID-19 vaccine. Here immunoSEQ multiplex PCR was the method, and the copy in TCRdb shows in-frame clones only, minus some. The repertoire includes 55,000 to 85,000 clones, 80% to 85% of them detected once, and 8% to 10% sits in the top ten. This clone occurred once. Its antigen is undetermined. General study findings and limits: In the spike-specific TCR repertoire, nearly half reportedly target unmutated variant regions.

The sequencing used peripheral blood, collected on day 0 of AZD1222 vaccination. The TCR comes from an adult in good health.

The CDR3: CASSSHDRYEAFF. CDR3 sequence (DNA): TGTGCCAGCAGTTCCCACGACAGGTATGAAGCTTTCTTT. This chain joins TRBV6-2 or TRBV6-3 and TRBJ1-1, with D maybe TRBD1 (6 bases). From germline, CDR1 is MNHEY and CDR2 SVGEGT. Between the trimmed V and J ends, which lost 4 bases and 7 bases, there was a span of 13 bases. The CDR3 loop spans 13 amino acids.